One and the same sample provided the 23 T cell receptor beta chains below, sequenced in a study of radiation and T cells in renal cell carcinoma. Stated time point: baseline pretreatment blood. The treatment: 15 Gy SBRT to primary tumor, nephrectomy 4 weeks later. Profiled with immunoSEQ multiplex PCR; TCRdb holds only in-frame clones, not every one. This sample has about 59,000 clones, with roughly 79% found just once. The specimen was blood, collected from a patient whose treatment included radiotherapy and nephrectomy. The receptors were gathered from a man in his sixties with renal cell carcinoma.

The chain employs TRBV6-4 and TRBJ2-3; tentatively, D is TRBD1 or TRBD2 (5 bases each). CDR3 length: 15 amino acids. Between the trimmed V and J ends, which lost 6 bases and 0 bases, there was a span of 13 bases. Germline CDR1 is MRHNA and CDR2 is SNTAGT. In DNA form, the CDR3 reads TGTGCCAGCAGCTCAGACGGGGCTAGCACAGATACGCAGTATTTT. It specifies CASSSDGASTDTQYF.

V usage is TRBV7-9 and J usage is TRBJ2-6; 14 bases are shared with TRBD2. V lost 5 bases to trimming and J lost 3 bases; unmatched junction nucleotides: 6. CDR1 and CDR2 (germline): SEHNR, FQNEAQ (reference sequence). The CDR3 length is 18 residues. As DNA, the CDR3 is TGTGCCAGCAGCCCGGGACTAGCGGGAGCTTTTGGGGCCAACGTCCTGACTTTC. Translation gives CASSPGLAGAFGANVLTF.

This chain uses TRBV7-9 with TRBJ1-3; D uncertain. Trimming shortened V by 5 bases and J by 4 bases, and 6 bases separated the two germline ends. Per the germline V gene, CDR1 is SEHNR and CDR2 is FQNEAQ (reference sequence). CDR3 size: 12 residues. CDR3 bases: TGTGCCAGCAGCCCCTGGGGAAACACCATATATTTT. It is translated as CASSPWGNTIYF.

V usage is TRBV7-2 and J usage is TRBJ1-1; TRBD1 matches at 11 bases. Unmatched junction bases numbered 9, after V lost 2 bases and J lost 4 bases. The CDR3 runs to 17 residues. Germline V gene data show CDR1 as SGHTA and CDR2 as FQGNSA. CDR3 DNA sequence: TGTGCCAGCAGCTTATCATGGACAGGGGGCCCGGCCACTGAAGCTTTCTTT. This translates into CASSLSWTGGPATEAFF. The variable domain in full, completed from reference TRBV7-2 and TRBJ1-1, reads GAGVSQSPSNKVTEKGKDVELRCDPISGHTALYWYRQSLGQGLEFLIYFQGNSAPDKSGLPSDRFSAERTGGSVSTLTIQRTQQEDSAVYLCASSLSWTGGPATEAFFGQGTRLTVV.

This chain joins TRBV5-1 and TRBJ2-2, with TRBD2 matching over 7 bases. J lost 1 base, V lost 3 bases, and 6 bases had no gene match. The CDR3 length is 16 residues. Germline CDR1 is SGHRS and CDR2 is YFSETQ. DNA of the CDR3: TGCGCCAGCAGCTCGAGCGGGACGGGGAACACCGGGGAGCTGTTTTTT. It yields the protein CASSSSGTGNTGELFF.

The V call is TRBV10-2, the J call TRBJ2-4; TRBD2 aligns across 8 bases. Germline CDR1 is WSHSY and CDR2 is SAAADI. The CDR3 contains 15 residues. After removal of 1 base from V and 6 bases from J, the junction contained 5 bases not matched to a gene. The CDR3 DNA reads as TGCGCCAGCAGTGAGTGGACTAGCATGGGAAACATTCAGTACTTC. Its translation is CASSEWTSMGNIQYF.

This clone was counted a few times. The V gene is TRBV9, the J gene TRBJ1-2, with a possible D match to TRBD1 (6 bases). Germline values: CDR1 SGDLS, CDR2 YYNGEE. The CDR3 sequence is 15 residues long. With 4 bases removed from V and 8 bases from J, the gap between germline ends came to 21 bases. DNA for the CDR3: TGTGCCAGCAGCCCCCGGACAGTCTTCTATAGCGGCTACACCTTC. This sequence encodes CASSPRTVFYSGYTF.

The chain is built from TRBV5-1 and TRBJ2-5; D not certain. Germline loops: CDR1 SGHRS, CDR2 YFSETQ. CDR3 length: 12 amino acids. V lost 0 bases and J lost 3, with 3 bases in between. The CDR3 DNA reads as TGCGCCAGCAGCTTGGCGAAAGAGACCCAGTACTTC. Translated: CASSLAKETQYF.

The chain employs TRBV11-3 and TRBJ1-1, with D possibly matching TRBD1 (6 bases). V lost 5 bases and J lost 7, with 14 bases in between. There are 13 residues in the CDR3. Germline V gives CDR1 SGHNT, CDR2 YENEEA. This CDR3 is CASSQGQEDEAFF. The CDR3 DNA is TGTGCCAGCAGCCAGGGGCAGGAGGATGAAGCTTTCTTT.

The CDR3 nucleotides read TGTGCCAGCAGGATTAGCGGGAGGACTAACAATGAGCAGTTCTTC. This codes for CASRISGRTNNEQFF. The J gene is TRBJ2-1, the V gene TRBV11-2, with 10 bases matching TRBD2. CDR1 and CDR2 (germline): SGHAT, FQNNGV. The CDR3 is made up of 15 amino acids. The J segment lost 5 bases and the V segment lost 6 bases, leaving 7 bases of the junction unmatched.

This sequence joins TRBV9 and TRBJ2-3; 15 nucleotides match TRBD2. Germline loops: CDR1 SGDLS, CDR2 YYNGEE. V lost 1 base to trimming and J lost 0 bases; unmatched junction nucleotides: 3. The CDR3 loop spans 18 amino acids. In nucleotides, the CDR3 is TGTGCCAGCAGCGTAAGGACTAGCGGGAGGGATAGCACAGATACGCAGTATTTT. This encodes CASSVRTSGRDSTDTQYF.

J is TRBJ2-1 and V is TRBV6-5, with TRBD2 identical over 11 bases. Germline V gene sequence: CDR1 MNHEY, CDR2 SVGAGI. With V trimmed by 6 bases and J by 2 bases, 3 bases remained unmatched. The CDR3 spans 15 residues. The CDR3, as DNA: TGTGCCAGCAGCAAGACTAGCGGGGCCTACAATGAGCAGTTCTTC. Protein: CASSKTSGAYNEQFF.

The chain links TRBV10-1 to TRBJ2-1; 14 bases match TRBD2. The junction had 4 bases not matched to a gene; V was cut back by 4 bases and J by 5 bases. The CDR3 loop spans 16 amino acids. Germline CDR1 reads WNHNN; CDR2 reads SYGVQD (reference sequence). The CDR3 spells CASSGGTSGGNNEQFF. The CDR3 DNA reads TGCGCCAGCAGTGGAGGGACTAGCGGGGGTAACAATGAGCAGTTCTTC.

V gene TRBV5-6 combines with J gene TRBJ2-1; tentatively, D is TRBD1 or TRBD2 (5 bases each). Germline-derived CDR1 and CDR2 are SGHDT and YYEEEE. V was shortened by 4 bases and J by 7 bases, with 24 bases between the two germline ends. The CDR3 spans 17 residues. The CDR3 DNA sequence: TGTGCCAGCAGCAACAGGCGGGTACTCTCGAACCGAAATGAGCAGTTCTTC. Its protein is CASSNRRVLSNRNEQFF.

CDR3 region: CASSDPGQTNEKLFF. DNA for the CDR3: TGTGCCAGCAGCGACCCGGGACAAACTAATGAAAAACTGTTTTTT. The chain recombines TRBV4-2 with TRBJ1-4; a weak D match, TRBD1 (6 bases). The germline V gene encodes CDR1 LGHNA and CDR2 YNFKEQ. V gave up 5 bases and J gave up 1 base, with 11 bases separating them. The CDR3 is 15 amino acids.

CDR3 in DNA: TGTGCCAGCAGCCAGGGTAGGGAACCCCTCCACTTT. Translating gives CASSQGREPLHF. This sequence joins TRBV6-6 and TRBJ1-6; the D gene is possibly TRBD1 (5 bases). Deletions cut 6 bases from V and 12 bases from J, with 12 bases between. The CDR3 runs to 12 residues. The germline V gene encodes CDR1 MNHNY and CDR2 SVGAGI (reference sequence).

The chain employs TRBV7-8 and TRBJ2-7; D is unresolved. The CDR3 runs to 17 residues. Germline assignment: CDR1 SGHVS and CDR2 FQNEAQ. With 4 bases removed from V and 0 bases from J, the gap between germline ends came to 19 bases. CDR3 coding DNA: TGTGCCAGCAGCTCCGTGGCGGCGGCAAGGAGCTCCTACGAGCAGTACGTC. Amino acid sequence: CASSSVAAARSSYEQYV.

The V gene is TRBV10-2, the J gene TRBJ2-5; D perhaps matches TRBD1 (6 bases). CDR3 length: 13 residues. CDR1 is WSHSY and CDR2 is SAAADI in the germline V gene. Trimming stripped 2 bases from V and 3 bases from J, with 7 bases between. In DNA, the CDR3 is TGCGCCAGCAGTGAGAACAGGGAAGAGACCCAGTACTTC. This sequence encodes CASSENREETQYF.

V and J are TRBV5-6 and TRBJ2-1; D possibly corresponds to TRBD1 (6 bases). Germline loops: CDR1 SGHDT, CDR2 YYEEEE. Trimming shortened V by 3 bases and J by 13 bases, and 14 bases separated the two germline ends. The CDR3 spans 12 residues. CDR3 protein: CASSWATGSQFF. Here the CDR3 DNA reads TGTGCCAGCAGCTGGGCTACAGGGAGCCAGTTCTTC.

This clone was recorded only once. The chain employs TRBV19 and TRBJ1-5; D may be TRBD1 (5 bases). V lost 5 bases, J lost 7 bases, and 18 bases lay in between. Germline V lookup: CDR1 LNHDA, CDR2 SQIVND (reference sequence). This CDR3 contains 15 residues. The CDR3 here is CASSPLGGGQQPQHF. The CDR3 bases are TGTGCCAGTAGTCCGTTGGGGGGAGGACAACAGCCCCAGCATTTT.

CDR3 nucleotides: TGTGCCAGTACCGAAACCGCGACAGGAAGTAGCAATCAGCCCCAGCATTTT. Protein product: CASTETATGSSNQPQHF. V gene TRBV19 combines with J gene TRBJ1-5, with a tentative D call TRBD1 (6 bases). CDR1 is LNHDA, CDR2 SQIVND, per germline (reference sequence). The ends were cut back, 7 bases at V and 0 bases at J, with 19 bases in the middle. The CDR3 is 17 residues long.

V usage is TRBV14 and J usage is TRBJ2-1; a possible D gene is TRBD2 (6 bases). Germline V gives CDR1 SGHDN, CDR2 FVKESK. Trimming pared 4 bases from V and 6 bases from J, leaving 25 bases between. This CDR3 has 18 residues. DNA of the CDR3: TGTGCCAGCAGCCCTGGGGTCGGAATGACGGGACTCTCCAATGAGCAGTTCTTC. Amino acids: CASSPGVGMTGLSNEQFF.

The gene calls are TRBV14 and TRBJ2-2, with TRBD2 as a possible D gene (6 bases). V was pared by 5 bases and J by 4 bases, with 20 bases between. CDR1 and CDR2 (germline): SGHDN, FVKESK. This CDR3 contains 17 residues. This CDR3 reads CASSEIRLDVVTGELFF. CDR3 DNA: TGTGCCAGCAGCGAAATTCGACTAGATGTCGTCACCGGGGAGCTGTTTTTT. Full variable domain (remainder filled in from reference TRBV14 and TRBJ2-2): EAGVTQFPSHSVIEKGQTVTLRCDPISGHDNLYWYRRVMGKEIKFLLHFVKESKQDESGMPNNRFLAERTGGTYSTLKVQPAELEDSGVYFCASSEIRLDVVTGELFFGEGSRLTVL.